This entry lists 9 T cell receptor beta chains sequenced from one sample in a study of blood T cell repertoires in COVID-19 (dated by TCRdb to the early 2020s). Libraries came from the immunoSEQ multiplex PCR assay. TCRdb mirrors the immuneACCESS table, restricted to in-frame sequences. Some clones are absent from its copies; in checked studies, under half trace to an unresolved V gene, and the reason for the others is unknown. The sample contains approximately 67,000 clones, over 80% of them found a single time. Together, the top ten hold 6.5% to 9.5% of the sample. Source material: peripheral blood. The receptors stem from a man aged 45-65 years with active COVID-19.

This chain links TRBV5-1 with TRBJ1-4; possibly TRBD1 for D (5 bases). The CDR3 runs to 13 residues. Germline CDR1 and CDR2: SGHRS and YFSETQ. V gave up 5 bases and J gave up 4 bases, with 9 bases separating them. This CDR3 is CASSRDFNEKLFF. In DNA, the CDR3 is TGCGCCAGCAGTAGGGACTTTAATGAAAAACTGTTTTTT.

A single count supports this clone. The V call is TRBV5-6, the J call TRBJ1-5, with 7 nucleotides matching TRBD1. V shed 4 bases, J shed 4 bases, and the junction held 14 bases outside the gene matches. CDR3 size: 17 residues. The germline CDR1 and CDR2 sequences are SGHDT and YYEEEE. The DNA of the CDR3 is TGTGCCAGCAGCCACCGACCCGAACAGGGGAAGAATCAGCCCCAGCATTTT. The encoded protein is CASSHRPEQGKNQPQHF.

The chain employs TRBV28 and TRBJ1-4; 7 nucleotides line up with TRBD1. This CDR3 comprises 14 residues. Germline V lookup: CDR1 MDHEN, CDR2 SYDVKM. V lost 8 bases to trimming and J lost 2 bases; unmatched junction nucleotides: 5. The CDR3, as DNA: TGTGCCAGCCATAGGGGACAGACTAATGAAAAACTGTTTTTT. The encoded protein is CASHRGQTNEKLFF.

The chain employs TRBV28 and TRBJ2-7, with 9 bases identical to TRBD1. The CDR3 runs 13 residues. Germline loops: CDR1 MDHEN, CDR2 SYDVKM. V trimming: 4 bases; J trimming: 4 bases; junction bases outside the gene matches: 2. This chain's CDR3 is CASSYRGRYEQYF. The CDR3 coding sequence is TGTGCCAGCAGTTACAGGGGGCGGTACGAGCAGTACTTC.

As regards this clone: Other nucleotide sequences from this sample produce the same CDR3. This rearrangement joins TRBV5-1 to TRBJ2-5; D ambiguous. V was pared by 2 bases and J by 2 bases, with 4 bases between. There are 12 residues in the CDR3. Germline-derived CDR1 and CDR2 are SGHRS and YFSETQ. CDR3 loop: CASSLTQETQYF. The CDR3 DNA reads TGCGCCAGCAGCTTAACACAAGAGACCCAGTACTTC.

The chain combines TRBV15 with TRBJ2-1; D unresolved. V was clipped by 0 bases and J by 8 bases, with 5 bases between them. Germline CDR1 reads LNHNV; CDR2 reads YYDKDF (reference sequence). This CDR3 comprises 12 residues. In nucleotides, the CDR3 is TGTGCCACCAGCAGAGAGTCCGATGAGCAGTTCTTC. Its protein is CATSRESDEQFF.

The chain uses TRBV19 and TRBJ2-1; 7 positions agree with TRBD2. The CDR3 extends over 14 amino acids. Germline CDR1 LNHDA, CDR2 SQIVND (reference sequence). V lost 7 bases to trimming and J lost 4 bases; unmatched junction nucleotides: 7. CDR3 DNA sequence: TGTGCCAGTACCACGGGGGGAAGTTACAATGAGCAGTTCTTC. Protein sequence: CASTTGGSYNEQFF. Full variable domain (missing parts from reference TRBV19 and TRBJ2-1): DGGITQSPKYLFRKEGQNVTLSCEQNLNHDAMYWYRQDPGQGLRLIYYSQIVNDFQKGDIAEGYSVSREKKESFPLTVTSAQKNPTAFYLCASTTGGSYNEQFFGPGTRLTVL.

This sequence joins TRBV27 and TRBJ2-2; perhaps TRBD2 as D (7 bases). CDR1 MNHEY and CDR2 SMNVEV come from the germline V gene (reference sequence). The V gene lost 4 bases and the J gene lost 4 bases, with 13 bases spanning the gap. CDR3 length: 15 amino acids. CDR3 amino acids: CASSWGRESTGELFF. The CDR3 DNA reads as TGTGCCAGCAGTTGGGGGCGGGAGAGCACCGGGGAGCTGTTTTTT.

The chain couples TRBV7-3 to TRBJ2-3; TRBD2 is a possible D gene (6 bases). V lost 4 bases and J 3 bases, leaving 8 bases between the germline ends. CDR1 and CDR2 (germline): SGHTA, FQGTGA. There are 13 residues in the CDR3. In nucleotides, the CDR3 is TGTGCCAGCAGCTCCGGGACTACAGATACGCAGTATTTT. Its protein is CASSSGTTDTQYF.